The clone carrying this T cell receptor (beta chain) was counted at least ten times. Its cognate antigen is unknown. This library used roughly 400 ng RNA and molecular barcoded adaptors spanning alpha/delta and beta/gamma chains. Via MiXCR, TCRdb re-called the reads, giving one row per CDR3 protein. Among some 120,000 distinct CDR3 sequences listed, approximately 12% were seen once. Every patient had bone marrow sampled while the disease was active. These data originate in a study of read filtering for tumor transcriptome and immune sequencing. After removal of 3 bases from V and 7 bases from J, the junction contained 2 bases not matched to a gene. CDR3 length equals 15 residues. Germline CDR1 reads SGDLS; CDR2 reads YYNGEE. Study conclusions and caveats: Single-read clonotypes: roughly 81% of IR-seq clonotypes (around 3.4% of reads), more than 70% of RNA-seq clonotypes (approximately 45% of reads). Dropping single-read clonotypes raised IR-seq and RNA-seq shared-clonotype correlation.

This chain uses TRBV9 with TRBJ2-1; TRBD2 matches 15 bases. The sequencing sample was made of a population of CD138-negative cells sorted from bone marrow. The receptor was isolated from a donor at least 40 years old with multiple myeloma. For the CDR3, the DNA is TGTGCCAGCAGCGAGGGACTAGCGGGAGGTAATGAGCAGTTCTTC. It specifies CASSEGLAGGNEQFF.